The rows below give T cell receptor beta chains drawn from one sample of a study of human versus mouse CDR3 diversity and MHC coevolution. The protocol was immunoSEQ multiplex PCR, while the TCRdb copy is restricted to in-frame clones and leaves out a portion. The sample lists some 80,000 clones, approximately 90% occurring once. Sequencing was done on a sample of naive CD4+ T cells from blood. The receptors were gathered from a person aged 25 to 75 in good health. CDR3s include the opening cysteine and the closing phenylalanine or tryptophan. A D gene is named only where the DNA matches it firmly. Rows may omit the clone size; those that give it use once, few, many or a size class.

v_gene: TRBV30
j_gene: TRBJ1-5
abundance: -
d_gene: TRBD1
CDR3nt: TGTGCCTGGAGTGTACCAGGACAGGGCAATCAGCCCCAGCATTTT
CDR3aa: CAWSVPGQGNQPQHF

v_gene: TRBV25-1
j_gene: TRBJ2-1
abundance: -
d_gene: TRBD1
CDR3nt: TGTGCCAGCAGGGGCCTGACAGGGGGCTCCTACAATGAGCAGTTCTTC
CDR3aa: CASRGLTGGSYNEQFF

v_gene: TRBV11-2
j_gene: TRBJ2-3
abundance: -
d_gene: TRBD2
CDR3nt: TGTGCCAGCAGACTAGCGGGGGGAGCAGATACGCAGTATTTT
CDR3aa: CASRLAGGADTQYF

v_gene: TRBV5-6
j_gene: TRBJ2-3
abundance: -
d_gene: TRBD1
CDR3nt: TGTGCCAGCAGCAACCCCGGGGGACAGGGGAGAGATACGCAGTATTTT
CDR3aa: CASSNPGGQGRDTQYF

v_gene: TRBV19
j_gene: TRBJ1-3
abundance: -
d_gene: -
CDR3nt: TGTGCCAGTAGTATGGGGGGTAGTGATCAAGGAAACACCATATATTTT
CDR3aa: CASSMGGSDQGNTIYF

v_gene: TRBV18
j_gene: TRBJ2-7
abundance: once
d_gene: TRBD1
CDR3nt: TGTGCCAGCTCACCCGGGACAGAAGTCTACGAGCAGTACTTC
CDR3aa: CASSPGTEVYEQYF

v_gene: TRBV15
j_gene: TRBJ1-5
abundance: -
d_gene: -
CDR3nt: TGTGCCACCAGCAAACAATCAGGTTTCCCTCAGCCCCAGCATTTT
CDR3aa: CATSKQSGFPQPQHF

v_gene: TRBV7-2
j_gene: TRBJ2-2
abundance: -
d_gene: -
CDR3nt: TGTGCCAGCAGCTACGGACAGAACACCGGGGAGCTGTTTTTT
CDR3aa: CASSYGQNTGELFF

v_gene: TRBV7-9
j_gene: TRBJ2-3
abundance: -
d_gene: TRBD2
CDR3nt: TGTGCCAGCAGCCTGACTAGCGGGGGCGCAGATACGCAGTATTTT
CDR3aa: CASSLTSGGADTQYF

v_gene: TRBV6-4
j_gene: TRBJ1-4
abundance: -
d_gene: -
CDR3nt: TGTGGATGGCATTTGGGGGGGGCAACTAATGAAAAACTGTTTTTT
CDR3aa: CGWHLGGATNEKLFF

v_gene: TRBV27
j_gene: TRBJ2-7
abundance: -
d_gene: TRBD2
CDR3nt: TGTGCCAGCAGCCAAGGGAGGGGTTTCTCCTACGAGCAGTACTTC
CDR3aa: CASSQGRGFSYEQYF

v_gene: TRBV30
j_gene: TRBJ1-5
abundance: once
d_gene: -
CDR3nt: TGTGCCTGGAGTGGCCAGCTGGGAGGACCCCAGCATTTT
CDR3aa: CAWSGQLGGPQHF

v_gene: TRBV18
j_gene: TRBJ2-1
abundance: once
d_gene: TRBD2
CDR3nt: TGTGCCAGCTCACTGACTAGCCCGAGGGTTTACAATGAGCAGTTCTTC
CDR3aa: CASSLTSPRVYNEQFF

v_gene: TRBV27
j_gene: TRBJ2-7
abundance: -
d_gene: -
CDR3nt: TGTGCCAGCAGTTCATTCGACACGGGATACTACGAGCAGTACTTC
CDR3aa: CASSSFDTGYYEQYF

v_gene: TRBV28
j_gene: TRBJ1-5
abundance: -
d_gene: TRBD1
CDR3nt: TGTGCCAGCAGCCCTTATAACAGGGGGCTTAACAATCAGCCCCAGCATTTT
CDR3aa: CASSPYNRGLNNQPQHF

v_gene: TRBV6-5
j_gene: TRBJ2-7
abundance: -
d_gene: TRBD1
CDR3nt: TGTGCCAGCAGGTCCGGGACAGCATTCTCCTACGAGCAGTACTTC
CDR3aa: CASRSGTAFSYEQYF

v_gene: TRBV5-6
j_gene: TRBJ1-5
abundance: -
d_gene: -
CDR3nt: TGTGCCACTAAACAGGGTAGCAATCAGCCCCAGCATTTT
CDR3aa: CATKQGSNQPQHF